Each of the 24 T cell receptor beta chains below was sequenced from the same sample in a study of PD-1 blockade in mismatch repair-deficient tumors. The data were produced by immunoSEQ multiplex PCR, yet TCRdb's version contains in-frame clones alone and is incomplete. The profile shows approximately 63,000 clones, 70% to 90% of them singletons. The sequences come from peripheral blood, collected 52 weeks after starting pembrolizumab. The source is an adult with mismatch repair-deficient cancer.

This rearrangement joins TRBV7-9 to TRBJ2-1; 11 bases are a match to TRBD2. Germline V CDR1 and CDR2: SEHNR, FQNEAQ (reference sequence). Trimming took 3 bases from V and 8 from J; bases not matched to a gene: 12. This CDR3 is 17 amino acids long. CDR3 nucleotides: TGTGCCAGCAGCTTGGGGACTAGCGGCCTATGGGCGGATGAGCAGTTCTTC. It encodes CASSLGTSGLWADEQFF.

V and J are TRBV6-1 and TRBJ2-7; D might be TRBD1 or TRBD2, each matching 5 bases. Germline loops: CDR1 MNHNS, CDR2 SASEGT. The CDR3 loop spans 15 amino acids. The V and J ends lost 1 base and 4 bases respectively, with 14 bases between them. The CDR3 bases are TGTGCCAGCAGTGAAGAGGAGGACACCATATACGAGCAGTACTTC. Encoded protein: CASSEEEDTIYEQYF.

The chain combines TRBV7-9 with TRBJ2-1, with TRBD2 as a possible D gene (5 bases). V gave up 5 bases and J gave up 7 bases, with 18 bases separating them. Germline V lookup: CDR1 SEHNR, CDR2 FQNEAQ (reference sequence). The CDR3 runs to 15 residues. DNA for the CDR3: TGTGCCAGCAGCCAAGGACTTGGTGGGGTAAATGAGCAGTTCTTC. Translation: CASSQGLGGVNEQFF.

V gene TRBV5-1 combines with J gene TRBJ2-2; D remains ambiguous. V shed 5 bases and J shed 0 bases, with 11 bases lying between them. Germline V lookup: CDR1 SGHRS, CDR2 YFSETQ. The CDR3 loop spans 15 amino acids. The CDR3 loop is CASRVRIANTGELFF. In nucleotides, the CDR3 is TGCGCCAGCAGAGTACGGATCGCGAACACCGGGGAGCTGTTTTTT.

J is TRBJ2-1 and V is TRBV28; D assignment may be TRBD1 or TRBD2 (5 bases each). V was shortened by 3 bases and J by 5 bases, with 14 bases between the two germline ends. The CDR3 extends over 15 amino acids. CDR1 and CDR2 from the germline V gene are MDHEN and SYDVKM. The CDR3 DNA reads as TGTGCCAGCAGTTTCGGGGCAACCAGAAACAATGAGCAGTTCTTC. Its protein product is CASSFGATRNNEQFF.

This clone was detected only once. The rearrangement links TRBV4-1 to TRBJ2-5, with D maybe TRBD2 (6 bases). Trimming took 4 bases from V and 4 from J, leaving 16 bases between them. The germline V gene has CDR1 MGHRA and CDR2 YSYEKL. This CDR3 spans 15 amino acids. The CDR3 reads CASSPIEWEVETQYF. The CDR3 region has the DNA TGCGCCAGCAGCCCCATAGAATGGGAGGTAGAGACCCAGTACTTC.

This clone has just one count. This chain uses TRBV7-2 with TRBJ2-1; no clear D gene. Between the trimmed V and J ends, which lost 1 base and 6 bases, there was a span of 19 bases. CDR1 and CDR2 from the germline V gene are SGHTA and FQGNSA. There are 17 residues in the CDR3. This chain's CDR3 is CASSLGPRFGRANEQFF. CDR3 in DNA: TGTGCCAGCAGCTTAGGACCTCGGTTCGGACGGGCCAATGAGCAGTTCTTC.

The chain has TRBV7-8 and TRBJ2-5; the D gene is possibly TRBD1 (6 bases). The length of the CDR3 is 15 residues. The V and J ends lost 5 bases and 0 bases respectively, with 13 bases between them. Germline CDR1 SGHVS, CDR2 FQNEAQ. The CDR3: CASSAQGIYQETQYF. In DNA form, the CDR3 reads TGTGCCAGCAGCGCGCAGGGGATCTACCAAGAGACCCAGTACTTC.

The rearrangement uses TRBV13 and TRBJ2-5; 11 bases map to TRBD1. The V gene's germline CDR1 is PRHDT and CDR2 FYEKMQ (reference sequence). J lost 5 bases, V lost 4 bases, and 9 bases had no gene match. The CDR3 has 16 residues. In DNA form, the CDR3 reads TGTGCCAGCAGCTACTTAAGGACAGGGGGCGGGGAGACCCAGTACTTC. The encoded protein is CASSYLRTGGGETQYF.

CDR3 in amino acids: CASSLVLAGGQETQYF. The CDR3 DNA sequence: TGTGCCAGCAGCTTAGTACTAGCGGGAGGGCAAGAGACCCAGTACTTC. The rearrangement joins TRBV7-9 to TRBJ2-5; 13 bases fit TRBD2. Losses at the gene ends were 1 base for V and 2 bases for J; bases not matched to a gene: 1. CDR3 length equals 16 residues. Germline lookup yields CDR1 SEHNR and CDR2 FQNEAQ (reference sequence).

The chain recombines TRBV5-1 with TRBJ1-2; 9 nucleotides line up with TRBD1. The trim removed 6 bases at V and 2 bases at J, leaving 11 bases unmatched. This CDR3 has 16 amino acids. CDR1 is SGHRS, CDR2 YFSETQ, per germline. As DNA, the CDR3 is TGCGCCAGCAAACACGCCGGGACAGGGCCCAACTATGGCTACACCTTC. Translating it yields CASKHAGTGPNYGYTF.

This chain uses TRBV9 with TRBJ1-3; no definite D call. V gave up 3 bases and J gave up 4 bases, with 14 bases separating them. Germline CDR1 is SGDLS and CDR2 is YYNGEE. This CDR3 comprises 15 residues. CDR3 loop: CASSEDAWAGNTIYF. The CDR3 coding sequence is TGTGCCAGCAGCGAGGACGCCTGGGCGGGAAACACCATATATTTT.

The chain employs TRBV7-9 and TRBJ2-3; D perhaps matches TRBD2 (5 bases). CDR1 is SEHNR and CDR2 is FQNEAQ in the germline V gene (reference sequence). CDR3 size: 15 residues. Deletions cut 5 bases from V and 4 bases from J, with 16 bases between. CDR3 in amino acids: CASSQSARGSDTQYF. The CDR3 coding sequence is TGTGCCAGCAGCCAATCGGCCCGAGGGTCAGATACGCAGTATTTT. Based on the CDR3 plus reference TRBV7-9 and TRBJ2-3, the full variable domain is DTGVSQNPRHKITKRGQNVTFRCDPISEHNRLYWYRQTLGQGPEFLTYFQNEAQLEKSRLLSDRFSAERPKGSFSTLEIQRTEQGDSAMYLCASSQSARGSDTQYFGPGTRLTVL.

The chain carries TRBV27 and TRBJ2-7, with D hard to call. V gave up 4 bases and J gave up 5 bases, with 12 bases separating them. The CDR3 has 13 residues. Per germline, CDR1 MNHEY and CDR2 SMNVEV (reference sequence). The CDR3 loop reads CASSWTVGNEQYF. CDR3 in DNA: TGTGCCAGCAGTTGGACGGTAGGTAACGAGCAGTACTTC.

The CDR3 DNA is TGTGCCAGCAGTTTTTTGGACAGGGTAGTCGTCAATGAGCAGTTCTTC. Its translation is CASSFLDRVVVNEQFF. The J gene is TRBJ2-1, the V gene TRBV27; 8 positions match TRBD1. CDR1 and CDR2 (germline): MNHEY, SMNVEV (reference sequence). The CDR3 consists of 16 residues. Losses at the gene ends were 3 bases for V and 6 bases for J; bases not matched to a gene: 10.

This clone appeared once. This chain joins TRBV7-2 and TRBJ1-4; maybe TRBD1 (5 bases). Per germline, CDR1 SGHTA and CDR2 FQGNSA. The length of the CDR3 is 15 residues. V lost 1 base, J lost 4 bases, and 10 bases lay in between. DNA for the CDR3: TGTGCCAGCAGCTTAGTGACAGCCGATAATGAAAAACTGTTTTTT. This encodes CASSLVTADNEKLFF.

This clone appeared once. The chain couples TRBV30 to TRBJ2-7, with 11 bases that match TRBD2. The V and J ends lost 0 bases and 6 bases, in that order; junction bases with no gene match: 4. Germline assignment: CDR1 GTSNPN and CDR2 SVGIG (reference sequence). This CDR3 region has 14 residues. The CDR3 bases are TGTGCCTGGAGTGTAGGGCTAGCGGGGGGCGAGCAGTACTTC. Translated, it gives CAWSVGLAGGEQYF.

The CDR3 loop is CAIGRGVHYEQYF. The CDR3 DNA reads TGTGCCATTGGCCGGGGGGTCCACTACGAGCAGTACTTC. The chain carries TRBV28 and TRBJ2-7; TRBD2 matches 7 bases. The ends lost 10 bases at V and 3 bases at J; junction bases unmatched: 9. This CDR3 is built from 13 residues. Germline V gene sequence: CDR1 MDHEN, CDR2 SYDVKM. Filled out from reference TRBV28 and TRBJ2-7, the complete variable domain reads DVKVTQSSRYLVKRTGEKVFLECVQDMDHENMFWYRQDPGLGLRLIYFSYDVKMKEKGDIPEGYSVSREKKERFSLILESASTNQTSMYLCAIGRGVHYEQYFGPGTRLTVT.

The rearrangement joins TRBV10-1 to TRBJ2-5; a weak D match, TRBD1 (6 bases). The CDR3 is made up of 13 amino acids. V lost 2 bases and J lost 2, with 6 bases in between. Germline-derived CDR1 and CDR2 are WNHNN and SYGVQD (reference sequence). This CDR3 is CASSEGQQETQYF. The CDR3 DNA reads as TGCGCCAGCAGTGAGGGACAGCAAGAGACCCAGTACTTC.

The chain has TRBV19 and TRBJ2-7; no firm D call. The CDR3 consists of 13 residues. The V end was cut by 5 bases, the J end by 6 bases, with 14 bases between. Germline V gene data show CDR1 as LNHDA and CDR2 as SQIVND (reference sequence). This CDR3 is CASSAGPRSEQYF. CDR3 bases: TGTGCCAGTAGTGCCGGACCCCGGTCCGAGCAGTACTTC.

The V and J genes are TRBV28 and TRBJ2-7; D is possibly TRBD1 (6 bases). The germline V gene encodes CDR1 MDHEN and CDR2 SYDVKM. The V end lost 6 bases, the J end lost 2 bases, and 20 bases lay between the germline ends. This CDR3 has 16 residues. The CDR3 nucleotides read TGTGCCAGCAGCTCTCTACGGACAGTAAACACCTACGAGCAGTACTTC. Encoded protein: CASSSLRTVNTYEQYF.

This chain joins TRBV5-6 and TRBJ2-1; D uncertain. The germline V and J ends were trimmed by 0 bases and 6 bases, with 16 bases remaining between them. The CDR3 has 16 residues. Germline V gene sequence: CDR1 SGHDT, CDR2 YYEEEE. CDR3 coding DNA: TGTGCCAGCAGCTTGGAGCTGTCGCAGTATGGCAATGAGCAGTTCTTC. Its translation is CASSLELSQYGNEQFF.

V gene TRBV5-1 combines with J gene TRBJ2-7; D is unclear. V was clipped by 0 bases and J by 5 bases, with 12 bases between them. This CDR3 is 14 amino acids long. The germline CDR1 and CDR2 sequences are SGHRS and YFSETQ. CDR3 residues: CASSLELSADEQYF. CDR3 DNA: TGCGCCAGCAGCTTGGAGCTATCTGCCGACGAGCAGTACTTC.

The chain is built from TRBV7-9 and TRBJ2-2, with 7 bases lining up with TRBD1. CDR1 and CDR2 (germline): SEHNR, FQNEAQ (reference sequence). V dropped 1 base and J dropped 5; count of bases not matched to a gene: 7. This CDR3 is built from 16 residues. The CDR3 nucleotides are TGTGCCAGCAGCTTAGTGGCGACAGGGTGGACCGGGGAGCTGTTTTTT. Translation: CASSLVATGWTGELFF.